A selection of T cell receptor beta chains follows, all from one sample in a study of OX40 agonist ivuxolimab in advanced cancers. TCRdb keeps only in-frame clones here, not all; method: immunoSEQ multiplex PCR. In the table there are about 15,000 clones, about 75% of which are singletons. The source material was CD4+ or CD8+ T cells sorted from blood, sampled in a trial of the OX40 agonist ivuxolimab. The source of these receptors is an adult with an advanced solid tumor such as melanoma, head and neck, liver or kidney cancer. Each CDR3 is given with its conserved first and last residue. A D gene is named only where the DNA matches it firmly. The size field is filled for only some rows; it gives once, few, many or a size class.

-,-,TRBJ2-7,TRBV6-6,CASSWGTSYEQYF,TGTGCCAGCAGTTGGGGGACGTCCTACGAGCAGTACTTC
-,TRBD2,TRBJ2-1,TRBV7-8,CASSTPMLAGAYEQFF,TGTGCCAGCAGCACACCTATGCTAGCGGGAGCGTATGAGCAGTTCTTC
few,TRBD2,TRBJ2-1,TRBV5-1,CASSLSPSGPYNEQFF,TGCGCCAGCAGCCTAAGTCCTAGCGGGCCTTACAATGAGCAGTTCTTC
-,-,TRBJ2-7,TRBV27,CASTLPGGTYEQYF,TGTGCCAGCACCCTACCCGGAGGGACCTACGAGCAGTACTTC
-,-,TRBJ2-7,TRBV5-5,CASSIADTYEQYF,TGTGCCAGCAGCATAGCCGATACCTACGAGCAGTACTTC
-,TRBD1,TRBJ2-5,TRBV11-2,CASSSSDREGVKTQYF,TGTGCCAGCAGCTCTTCAGACAGGGAAGGAGTGAAGACCCAGTACTTC
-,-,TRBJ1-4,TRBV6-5,CASRDAGEKLFF,TGTGCCAGCAGAGACGCGGGGGAAAAACTGTTTTTT
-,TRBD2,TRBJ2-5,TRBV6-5,CASSYSGLAGGETQYF,TGTGCCAGCAGTTACTCGGGACTAGCGGGAGGGGAGACCCAGTACTTC
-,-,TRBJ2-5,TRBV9,CASSGSGETQYF,TGTGCCAGCAGCGGGAGTGGGGAGACCCAGTACTTC
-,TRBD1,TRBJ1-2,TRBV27,CASSLGQEYGYTF,TGTGCCAGCAGTCTCGGACAGGAATATGGCTACACCTTC
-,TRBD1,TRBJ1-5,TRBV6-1,CASSESAGGGQPQHF,TGTGCCAGCAGTGAATCGGCAGGGGGAGGTCAGCCCCAGCATTTT
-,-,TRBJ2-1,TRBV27,CASSDWTTGDEQFF,TGTGCCAGCAGTGATTGGACTACAGGTGATGAGCAGTTCTTC
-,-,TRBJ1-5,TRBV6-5,CASSYFPLQARGTQHF,TGTGCCAGCAGTTACTTCCCCCTCCAGGCGCGAGGGACCCAGCATTTT
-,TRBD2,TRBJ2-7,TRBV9,CASSVEGLAAYEQYF,TGTGCCAGCAGCGTAGAGGGACTAGCAGCCTACGAGCAGTACTTC
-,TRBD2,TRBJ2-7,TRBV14,CASSRLFPGLDYEQYF,TGTGCCAGCAGCCGACTGTTTCCGGGACTAGACTACGAGCAGTACTTC
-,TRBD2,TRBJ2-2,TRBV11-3,CASGGLAGVGELFF,TGTGCCAGCGGGGGACTAGCTGGGGTCGGGGAGCTGTTTTTT
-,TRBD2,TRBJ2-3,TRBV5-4,CASTHWAGDTDTQYF,TGTGCCAGCACCCACTGGGCGGGGGACACAGATACGCAGTATTTT
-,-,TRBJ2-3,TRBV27,CASSSERVSTDTQYF,TGTGCCAGCAGTTCAGAGCGGGTTAGCACAGATACGCAGTATTTT
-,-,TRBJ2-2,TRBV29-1,CSVVFSGSLGELFF,TGCAGCGTTGTCTTTTCGGGCTCCCTGGGGGAGCTGTTTTTT
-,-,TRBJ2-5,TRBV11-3,CASSSADGSYQETQYF,TGTGCCAGCAGCTCAGCGGACGGATCGTACCAAGAGACCCAGTACTTC
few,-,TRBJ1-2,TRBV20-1,CSAPLVGGYTF,TGCAGTGCCCCCCTGGTAGGTGGCTACACCTTC
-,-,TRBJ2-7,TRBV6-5,CASSYSGAPYEQYF,TGTGCCAGCAGTTACTCGGGGGCTCCCTACGAGCAGTACTTC
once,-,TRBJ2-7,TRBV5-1,CASSLEPRNYEQYF,TGCGCCAGCAGCTTGGAACCCAGGAACTACGAGCAGTACTTC
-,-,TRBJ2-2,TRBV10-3,CAISVGTIGELFF,TGTGCCATCAGTGTAGGTACCATCGGGGAGCTGTTTTTT
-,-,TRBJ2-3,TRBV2,CASSEGSLAEDTQYF,TGTGCCAGCAGTGAAGGGAGCCTCGCCGAAGATACGCAGTATTTT
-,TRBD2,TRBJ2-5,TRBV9,CASSIGTSGTQETQYF,TGTGCCAGCAGCATCGGGACTAGCGGGACCCAAGAGACCCAGTACTTC
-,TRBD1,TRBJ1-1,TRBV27,CASSPGTGALNTEAFF,TGTGCCAGCTCGCCGGGGACAGGGGCCCTGAACACTGAAGCTTTCTTT
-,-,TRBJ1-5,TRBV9,CASSVGSGRNQPQHF,TGTGCCAGCAGCGTAGGAAGTGGTCGCAATCAGCCCCAGCATTTT
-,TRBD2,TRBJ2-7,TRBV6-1,CASSEGLASSYEQYF,TGTGCCAGCAGTGAGGGACTAGCGAGCTCCTACGAGCAGTACTTC
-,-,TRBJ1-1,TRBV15,CATEAGNTEAFF,TGTGCCACCGAAGCAGGGAACACTGAAGCTTTCTTT
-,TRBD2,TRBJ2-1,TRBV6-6,CASSAGTSGHYNEQFF,TGTGCCAGCAGTGCAGGGACTAGCGGCCATTACAATGAGCAGTTCTTC
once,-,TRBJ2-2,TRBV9,CASTPPASGELFF,TGTGCCAGCACCCCCCCTGCCAGCGGGGAGCTGTTTTTT
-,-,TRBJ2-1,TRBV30,CAWTSAGSSYNEQFF,TGTGCCTGGACCTCGGCGGGGAGCTCCTACAATGAGCAGTTCTTC
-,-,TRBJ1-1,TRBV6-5,CASSYLVRQTRTRAFF,TGTGCCAGCAGTTACTTAGTCCGACAGACTAGAACAAGGGCTTTCTTT
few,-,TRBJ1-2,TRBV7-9,CASRNPIYGYTF,TGTGCCAGCAGAAACCCCATTTATGGCTACACCTTC
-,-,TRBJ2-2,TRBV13,CATFSGNTGELFF,TGTGCCACCTTCTCGGGGAACACCGGGGAGCTGTTTTTT
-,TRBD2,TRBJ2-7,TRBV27,CASSLGTSGRYEQYF,TGTGCCAGCAGTTTAGGGACTAGCGGGAGGTACGAGCAGTACTTC
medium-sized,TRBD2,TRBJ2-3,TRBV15,CATSRDAGAPDTQYF,TGTGCCACCAGCAGAGATGCGGGAGCCCCAGATACGCAGTATTTT
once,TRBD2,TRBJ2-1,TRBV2,CASRGLAVSSSYNEQFF,TGTGCCAGTCGGGGACTAGCGGTTTCGAGCTCCTACAATGAGCAGTTCTTC
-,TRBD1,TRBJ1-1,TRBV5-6,CASSFRTGGDTEAFF,TGTGCCAGCAGCTTTCGGACAGGAGGAGACACTGAAGCTTTCTTT
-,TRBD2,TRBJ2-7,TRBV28,CASSLSTPRKRGPEDEQYF,TGTGCCAGCAGTTTATCGACCCCCCGCAAGCGGGGCCCTGAAGACGAGCAGTACTTC
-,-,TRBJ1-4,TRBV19,CASSIRSGEKLFF,TGTGCCAGTAGTATAAGGTCGGGCGAAAAACTGTTTTTT
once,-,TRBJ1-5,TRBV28,CASSWQLGNQPQHF,TGTGCCAGCAGTTGGCAACTTGGGAATCAGCCCCAGCATTTT